This T cell receptor beta chain was recorded in a study of human versus mouse CDR3 diversity and MHC coevolution. Sorting isolated naive CD4 T cells lacking CD45RO and expressing CD62L. CDR1 and CDR2 (germline): SGHRS, YFSETQ. V lost 4 bases and J lost 0, with 9 bases in between. The CDR3 runs 14 residues. With regard to this clone: The target antigen is unknown.

Assay: immunoSEQ multiplex PCR; the TCRdb copy retains only in-frame clones and omits some. The data contain about 60,000 clones, over 90% of them singletons. Study conclusions and caveats: Clonal inequality was lowest in two of the three human donors.

Sequences were obtained from naive CD4+ T cells from blood. Subset indicated: CD45RO-negative CD62L-positive naive CD4 T cells. The sequence came from a person aged 55 to 69 in good health. J is TRBJ2-3 and V is TRBV5-1; D may be TRBD2 (6 bases). The CDR3 protein is CASSEGLSTDTQYF. CDR3 nucleotides: TGCGCCAGCAGCGAGGGACTTAGCACAGATACGCAGTATTTT.